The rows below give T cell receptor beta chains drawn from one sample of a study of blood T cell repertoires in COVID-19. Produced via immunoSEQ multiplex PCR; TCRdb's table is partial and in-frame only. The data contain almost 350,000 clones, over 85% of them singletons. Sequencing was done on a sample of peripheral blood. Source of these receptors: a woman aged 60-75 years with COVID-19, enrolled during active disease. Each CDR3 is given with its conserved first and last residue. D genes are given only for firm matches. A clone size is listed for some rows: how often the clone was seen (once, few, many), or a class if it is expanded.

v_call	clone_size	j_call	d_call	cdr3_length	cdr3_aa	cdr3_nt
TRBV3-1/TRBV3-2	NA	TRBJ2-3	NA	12	CASQGATDTQYF	TGTGCCAGCCAAGGGGCCACAGATACGCAGTATTTT
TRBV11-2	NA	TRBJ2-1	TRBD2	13	CASSSGGGIEQFF	TGTGCCAGCAGCTCCGGGGGGGGGATTGAGCAGTTCTTC
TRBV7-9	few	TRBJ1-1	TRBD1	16	CASSLAATGGNTEAFF	TGTGCCAGCAGCTTAGCCGCGACAGGGGGGAACACTGAAGCTTTCTTT
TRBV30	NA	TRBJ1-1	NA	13	CAWSWKGGTEAFF	TGTGCCTGGAGTTGGAAAGGGGGAACTGAAGCTTTCTTT
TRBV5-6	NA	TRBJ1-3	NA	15	CASFFWSGAGNTIYF	TGTGCCAGCTTTTTCTGGTCCGGGGCTGGAAACACCATATATTTT
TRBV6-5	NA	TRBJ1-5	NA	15	CASSTWEGRNQPQHF	TGTGCCAGCAGCACCTGGGAGGGGCGCAATCAGCCCCAGCATTTT
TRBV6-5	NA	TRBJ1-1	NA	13	CAGREEAMREAFF	TGTGCCGGAAGGGAGGAGGCTATGAGGGAAGCTTTCTTT
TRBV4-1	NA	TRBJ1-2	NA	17	CASSQDLGPLRGTGYTF	TGCGCCAGCAGCCAAGATCTAGGTCCTCTCCGCGGGACTGGCTACACCTTC
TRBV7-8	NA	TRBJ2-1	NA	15	CASSEYSGSYNEQFF	TGTGCCAGCAGCGAGTACAGTGGCAGCTACAATGAGCAGTTCTTC
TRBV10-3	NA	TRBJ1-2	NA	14	CAISESRHGDGYTF	TGTGCCATCAGTGAGTCGAGGCACGGAGATGGCTACACCTTC
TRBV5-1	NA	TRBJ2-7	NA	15	CASSLGPGLSYEQYF	TGCGCCAGCAGCTTGGGGCCGGGACTGAGCTACGAGCAGTACTTC
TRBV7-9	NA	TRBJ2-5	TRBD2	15	CAIPGLAGEEETQYF	TGTGCCATCCCGGGACTAGCGGGGGAGGAGGAGACCCAGTACTTC
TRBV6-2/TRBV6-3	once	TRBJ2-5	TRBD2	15	CASSLAGGFGETQYF	TGTGCCAGCAGTTTAGCGGGGGGGTTCGGAGAGACCCAGTACTTC
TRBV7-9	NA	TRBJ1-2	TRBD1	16	CASSAGTSGQGYGYTF	TGTGCCAGCAGCGCAGGCACCTCGGGACAGGGGTATGGCTACACCTTC
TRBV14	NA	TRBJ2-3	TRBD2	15	CASSPLAGGTDTQYF	TGTGCCAGCAGCCCACTAGCGGGGGGCACAGATACGCAGTATTTT
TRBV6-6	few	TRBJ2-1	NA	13	CASSYSWGTEQFF	TGTGCCAGCAGTTACTCATGGGGCACTGAGCAGTTCTTC
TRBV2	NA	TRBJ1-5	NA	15	CASRVRGSSNQPQHF	TGTGCCAGCAGGGTACGGGGGTCTAGCAATCAGCCCCAGCATTTT
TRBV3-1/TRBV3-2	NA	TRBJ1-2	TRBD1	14	CASSLQGQLYGYTF	TGTGCCAGCAGCCTCCAGGGACAGCTCTATGGCTACACCTTC